Following are 27 T cell receptor beta chains from one sample sequenced in a study of radiotherapy plus CTLA-4 blockade in lung cancer. The protocol was immunoSEQ multiplex PCR, while the TCRdb copy is restricted to in-frame clones and leaves out a portion. The sample consists of tens of thousands of clones, about 75% of them appearing once. Sequences were derived from peripheral blood, sampled from a patient treated with radiotherapy plus ipilimumab. The receptors shown here come from a human donor with non-small cell lung cancer that progressed on radiotherapy plus ipilimumab.

This clone appeared once. The chain is built from TRBV30 and TRBJ2-7; 7 bases agree with TRBD1. The CDR3 runs 15 residues. CDR1 is GTSNPN and CDR2 is SVGIG in the germline V gene (reference sequence). Unmatched junction bases numbered 14, after V lost 6 bases and J lost 3 bases. The DNA for the CDR3 is TGTGCCTGTACAACTTCAGGGGGAGAGGGCTACGAGCAGTACTTC. It translates to CACTTSGGEGYEQYF. Full variable domain (missing parts from reference TRBV30 and TRBJ2-7): SQTIHQWPATLVQPVGSPLSLECTVEGTSNPNLYWYRQAAGRGLQLLFYSVGIGQISSEVPQNLSASRPQDRQFILSSKKLLLSDSGFYLCACTTSGGEGYEQYFGPGTRLTVT.

V and J are TRBV19 and TRBJ2-1; D is undetermined. This CDR3 spans 13 amino acids. CDR1 and CDR2 (germline): LNHDA, SQIVND (reference sequence). The V and J ends lost 5 bases and 3 bases respectively, with 8 bases between them. The CDR3 region has the DNA TGTGCCAGTAGTTCGGGCCACTACAATGAGCAGTTCTTC. It is translated as CASSSGHYNEQFF.

The rearrangement links TRBV1 to TRBJ1-2. TRBV1 is given as a pseudogene. The length of the CDR3 is 17 residues. As DNA, the CDR3 is TGCACCAGCAGATTTATCGGTTTGTGGCGAAAGACCTATGGCTACACCTTC. This encodes CTSRFIGLWRKTYGYTF.

This clone came up once. The chain uses TRBV5-1 and TRBJ2-1, with D possibly matching TRBD2 (5 bases). The germline V gene encodes CDR1 SGHRS and CDR2 YFSETQ. This CDR3 is 16 amino acids long. Trimming pared 4 bases from V and 3 bases from J, leaving 17 bases between. In nucleotides, the CDR3 is TGCGCCAGCAGCCCCGGGGATCTACCGATCTACAATGAGCAGTTCTTC. It is translated as CASSPGDLPIYNEQFF.

The chain recombines TRBV27 with TRBJ2-7; no definite D call. The length of the CDR3 is 15 residues. V was shortened by 3 bases and J by 0 bases, with 12 bases between the two germline ends. Germline V gene sequence: CDR1 MNHEY, CDR2 SMNVEV (reference sequence). The CDR3 here is CASSLVSHSSYEQYF. As DNA, the CDR3 is TGTGCCAGCAGTTTGGTCAGCCACAGCTCCTACGAGCAGTACTTC.

The chain joins TRBV2 to TRBJ1-1; D is unresolved. CDR1 and CDR2 from the germline V gene are SNHLY and FYNNEI. This CDR3 comprises 14 residues. V lost 6 bases and J 0 bases, leaving 11 bases between the germline ends. The CDR3 coding sequence is TGTGCCAGCAGCGTTCAAGGGCTGAACACTGAAGCTTTCTTT. As protein: CASSVQGLNTEAFF.

The chain couples TRBV5-6 to TRBJ2-7; 8 bases are a match to TRBD1. The CDR3 consists of 14 residues. CDR1 is SGHDT, CDR2 YYEEEE, per germline. Trimming removed 0 bases from V and 5 bases from J; junction bases left unmatched: 4. In nucleotides, the CDR3 is TGTGCCAGCAGCTTGGTCCAGGGGGCGAACGAGCAGTACTTC. Its translation: CASSLVQGANEQYF.

CDR3 in amino acids: CSGQANPGELFF. In DNA, the CDR3 is TGCAGCGGCCAAGCTAACCCCGGGGAGCTGTTTTTT. V and J are TRBV29-1 and TRBJ2-2; D remains ambiguous. V lost 7 bases and J lost 6, with 12 bases in between. Germline V gives CDR1 SQVTM, CDR2 ANQGSEA. This CDR3 has 12 amino acids.

This sequence joins TRBV4-1 and TRBJ2-4, with D unclear. CDR1 is MGHRA and CDR2 is YSYEKL in the germline V gene. The CDR3 runs to 17 residues. V was shortened by 0 bases and J by 0 bases, with 12 bases between the two germline ends. DNA of the CDR3: TGCGCCAGCAGCCAAGAATCTGTGGTAATAGCCAAAAACATTCAGTACTTC. Translated, it gives CASSQESVVIAKNIQYF.

This chain joins TRBV6-5 and TRBJ1-4; D may be TRBD1 (6 bases). From germline, CDR1 is MNHEY and CDR2 SVGAGI. The CDR3 is 10 amino acids. The ends were cut back, 10 bases at V and 14 bases at J, with 14 bases in the middle. The CDR3 DNA is TGTGCCACTGCGACAGGCGTTCTGTTTTTT. Residues: CATATGVLFF.

The rearrangement joins TRBV4-1 to TRBJ1-2; 7 positions match TRBD1. Trimming cost V 1 base and J 4 bases; bases outside gene matches: 15. The CDR3 is made up of 18 amino acids. Germline-derived CDR1 and CDR2 are MGHRA and YSYEKL. As DNA, the CDR3 is TGCGCCAGCAGCCAAGTTTATACTCAGGGGGGTGGGTTCTATGGCTACACCTTC. The encoded protein is CASSQVYTQGGGFYGYTF.

The chain recombines TRBV16 with TRBJ1-5; TRBD1 matches 7 bases. With V trimmed by 6 bases and J by 2 bases, 10 bases remained unmatched. The CDR3 has 16 residues. In germline, CDR1 is KGHSY, CDR2 FQNENV. Written as DNA, the CDR3 is TGTGCCAGCAGACCAGGGGGGCAGGGGGGCAATCAGCCCCAGCATTTT. Its protein is CASRPGGQGGNQPQHF.

The chain employs TRBV7-2 and TRBJ2-2; 8 positions match TRBD2. Germline V gene sequence: CDR1 SGHTA, CDR2 FQGNSA. After removal of 3 bases from V and 6 bases from J, the junction contained 0 bases not matched to a gene. The CDR3 has 13 residues. Here the CDR3 DNA reads TGTGCCAGCAGCTTCGGGGGGGCCGGGGAGCTGTTTTTT. Translating gives CASSFGGAGELFF.

The count of this clone is one. The chain joins TRBV27 to TRBJ1-2; 8 nucleotides align to TRBD1. The J segment lost 6 bases and the V segment lost 5 bases, leaving 14 bases of the junction unmatched. This CDR3 contains 16 residues. Germline V lookup: CDR1 MNHEY, CDR2 SMNVEV (reference sequence). The DNA for the CDR3 is TGTGCCAGCAGTATTGGGACAGGACCCCCTATACATGGCTACACCTTC. This translates into CASSIGTGPPIHGYTF.

The chain recombines TRBV2 with TRBJ2-7; TRBD1 is a possible D gene (6 bases). CDR3 size: 13 residues. The V and J ends lost 6 bases and 4 bases respectively, with 13 bases between them. CDR1 is SNHLY and CDR2 is FYNNEI in the germline V gene. The CDR3 is CASRRTVTYEQYF. CDR3 bases: TGTGCCAGCAGGAGGACAGTTACTTACGAGCAGTACTTC.

The rearrangement links TRBV2 to TRBJ1-2; perhaps TRBD1 as D (6 bases). Germline V lookup: CDR1 SNHLY, CDR2 FYNNEI. CDR3 length: 16 amino acids. V was pared by 4 bases and J by 8 bases, with 23 bases between. CDR3 bases: TGTGCCAGCAGTGTCGGACGGCAAGAGGGGGTAGGGGGCTACACCTTC. Its translation is CASSVGRQEGVGGYTF.

The chain combines TRBV18 with TRBJ1-1; TRBD1 aligns across 8 bases. The trim removed 2 bases at V and 4 bases at J, leaving 3 bases unmatched. This CDR3 has 14 amino acids. Germline CDR1 and CDR2: KGHSH and LQKENI. In DNA, the CDR3 is TGTGCCAGCTCACCAAGCGGACAGGGCACTGAAGCTTTCTTT. Encoded protein: CASSPSGQGTEAFF.

J is TRBJ2-7 and V is TRBV5-4; D is ambiguous. This CDR3 has 15 residues. CDR1 and CDR2 (germline): SGHNT, YYREEE (reference sequence). V lost 5 bases and J 2 bases, leaving 17 bases between the germline ends. The CDR3 sequence is CASSLSMGSPYEQYF. CDR3 in DNA: TGTGCCAGCAGTTTATCGATGGGCAGTCCCTACGAGCAGTACTTC.

This sequence joins TRBV29-1 and TRBJ2-5; a weak D match, TRBD1 (5 bases). V lost 1 base, J lost 10 bases, and 16 bases lay in between. This CDR3 comprises 13 residues. Looked up from germline, CDR1 is SQVTM and CDR2 is ANQGSEA. DNA for the CDR3: TGCAGCGTTGAAGGCCCGCGACAGTCAGTCCAGTACTTC. Translated: CSVEGPRQSVQYF.

V usage is TRBV7-2 and J usage is TRBJ2-7, with D maybe TRBD1 (5 bases). The CDR3 loop spans 13 amino acids. In germline, CDR1 is SGHTA, CDR2 FQGNSA. V was cut by 5 bases and J by 2 bases, with 10 bases left in between. Here the CDR3 reads CASSLDSTYEQYF. CDR3 DNA sequence: TGTGCCAGCAGCCTAGACAGTACCTACGAGCAGTACTTC.

This sequence joins TRBV9 and TRBJ2-7, with D maybe TRBD1 (5 bases). Trimming took off 4 bases at V and 2 bases at J, with 19 bases between the two ends. The CDR3 extends over 16 amino acids. Germline V gene lookup returns CDR1 SGDLS and CDR2 YYNGEE. The CDR3 DNA reads TGTGCCAGCAGCCCTCAGACAGCTACCGTTACCTACGAGCAGTACTTC. This gives the protein CASSPQTATVTYEQYF.

The chain employs TRBV27 and TRBJ2-3; 8 bases align to TRBD1. Germline loops: CDR1 MNHEY, CDR2 SMNVEV (reference sequence). J lost 6 bases, V lost 2 bases, and 7 bases had no gene match. The CDR3 covers 15 residues. CDR3 DNA sequence: TGTGCCAGCAGTTTAGGGGCAGGGGGCTTGGATACGCAGTATTTT. It codes for CASSLGAGGLDTQYF.

This chain joins TRBV6-5 and TRBJ2-7; D remains ambiguous. From germline, CDR1 is MNHEY and CDR2 SVGAGI. This CDR3 is built from 11 residues. V lost 8 bases to trimming and J lost 3 bases, with 8 bases between them. The CDR3 DNA reads as TGTGCCAGCCATTCGGGCTACGAGCAGTACTTC. Translated: CASHSGYEQYF.

The V call is TRBV6-5, the J call TRBJ2-2; possibly TRBD2 for D (6 bases). Germline V gives CDR1 MNHEY, CDR2 SVGAGI. The CDR3 runs to 16 residues. V was cut by 0 bases and J by 5 bases, with 13 bases left in between. The CDR3: CASSYSTGETTGELFF. CDR3 sequence (DNA): TGTGCCAGCAGTTACTCTACGGGGGAAACGACCGGGGAGCTGTTTTTT.

The chain carries TRBV28 and TRBJ1-5; D is possibly TRBD1 (5 bases). The CDR3 is 15 amino acids. Trimming left V 3 bases short and J 2 bases short, with 11 bases between. The V gene's germline CDR1 is MDHEN and CDR2 SYDVKM. The CDR3 nucleotides are TGTGCCAGCAGTTTCATAAGGGGTGGCAATCAGCCCCAGCATTTT. Protein sequence: CASSFIRGGNQPQHF.

The chain uses TRBV4-3 and TRBJ2-2; no firm D call. Trimming stripped 1 base from V and 1 base from J, with 4 bases between. The CDR3 covers 14 residues. The germline CDR1 and CDR2 sequences are LGHNA and YSLEER. In DNA form, the CDR3 reads TGCGCCAGCAGCCAAGTAAGGAACACCGGGGAGCTGTTTTTT. This translates into CASSQVRNTGELFF.

This chain joins TRBV4-1 and TRBJ2-7; D might be TRBD1 or TRBD2, each matching 5 bases. The germline V gene has CDR1 MGHRA and CDR2 YSYEKL. V lost 4 bases and J lost 0, with 10 bases in between. This CDR3 has 14 residues. CDR3 bases: TGCGCCAGCAGCCGAGGGGACGGCTCCTACGAGCAGTACTTC. This codes for CASSRGDGSYEQYF.